Shown below are 27 T cell receptor beta chains from a single sample sequenced in a study of cytomegalovirus exposure and HLA in healthy donors. Amplification used 60 Vbeta primers and 13 Jbeta primers. Sequencing used immunoSEQ multiplex PCR; TCRdb keeps in-frame clones, though not all of them. The table includes 180,000 or so clones, about 77% detected once. Sequenced sample: PBMCs. These receptors all stem from a female donor in good health and CMV-seronegative.

This rearrangement joins TRBV5-1 to TRBJ1-2; 11 bases line up with TRBD1. CDR1 is SGHRS and CDR2 is YFSETQ in the germline V gene. V was pared by 6 bases and J by 4 bases, with 8 bases of the junction left unmatched. CDR3 size: 15 residues. The CDR3 nucleotides are TGCGCCAGCAAAAATGGGACAGGGGGGACCTATGGCTACACCTTC. It yields the protein CASKNGTGGTYGYTF.

This clone was observed once. This chain uses TRBV20-1 with TRBJ2-3; D gene ambiguous. V was shortened by 4 bases and J by 6 bases, with 8 bases between the two germline ends. The CDR3 runs 11 residues. Per the germline V gene, CDR1 is DFQATT and CDR2 is SNEGSKA (reference sequence). Here the CDR3 reads CSATTGDTQYF. DNA for the CDR3: TGCAGTGCTACTACGGGTGATACGCAGTATTTT.

V is TRBV7-9 and J is TRBJ2-2; possible D gene TRBD2, 5 bases. V gave up 7 bases and J gave up 8 bases, with 23 bases separating them. This CDR3 has 16 amino acids. Germline V gene sequence: CDR1 SEHNR, CDR2 FQNEAQ (reference sequence). The CDR3: CASTPRGLGSAGELFF. Written as DNA, the CDR3 is TGTGCCAGCACCCCACGAGGGCTAGGTTCTGCTGGGGAGCTGTTTTTT.

The gene calls are TRBV7-8 and TRBJ2-1, with 11 bases matching TRBD2. The germline V gene encodes CDR1 SGHVS and CDR2 FQNEAQ. The CDR3 is 15 amino acids. V lost 5 bases to trimming and J lost 4 bases; unmatched junction nucleotides: 4. For the CDR3, the DNA is TGTGCCAGCAGCCCGAGACTAGCGGGATACAATGAGCAGTTCTTC. It encodes CASSPRLAGYNEQFF.

The chain joins TRBV6-4 to TRBJ1-4; 8 nucleotides line up with TRBD1. Trimming removed 6 bases from V and 8 bases from J; junction bases left unmatched: 23. Germline CDR1 reads MRHNA; CDR2 reads SNTAGT. The CDR3 runs to 19 residues. CDR3 sequence: CASSEADRAGLVLWEKLFF. Here the CDR3 DNA reads TGTGCCAGCAGCGAGGCGGACAGGGCGGGTTTAGTTTTGTGGGAAAAACTGTTTTTT.

This sequence joins TRBV30 and TRBJ2-5; 10 positions agree with TRBD2. The CDR3 runs 17 residues. V dropped 3 bases and J dropped 5; count of bases not matched to a gene: 15. Germline V gene data show CDR1 as GTSNPN and CDR2 as SVGIG (reference sequence). CDR3 amino acids: CAWSETFWGLAMETQYF. The CDR3 DNA reads TGTGCCTGGAGCGAAACCTTTTGGGGACTAGCGATGGAGACCCAGTACTTC.

The chain is built from TRBV9 and TRBJ1-2, with 9 bases aligning to TRBD1. The V and J ends lost 3 bases and 4 bases, in that order; junction bases with no gene match: 4. Germline assignment: CDR1 SGDLS and CDR2 YYNGEE. This CDR3 spans 14 amino acids. CDR3 region: CASSAGQGPYGYTF. The CDR3 nucleotides read TGTGCCAGCAGCGCCGGACAGGGGCCCTATGGCTACACCTTC.

This clone was seen just once. The rearrangement uses TRBV19 and TRBJ2-5, with a weak D call TRBD2 (6 bases). The V and J ends lost 4 bases and 1 base respectively, with 10 bases between them. Germline lookup yields CDR1 LNHDA and CDR2 SQIVND (reference sequence). CDR3 size: 14 residues. The CDR3 sequence: CASSRGRLQETQYF. The CDR3 DNA is TGTGCCAGTAGTAGAGGGAGGCTCCAAGAGACCCAGTACTTC.

The V call is TRBV5-6, the J call TRBJ1-1; 7 bases fit TRBD1. Trimming at V came to 4 bases and at J to 11 bases, leaving 17 bases not matched to a gene. The germline V gene encodes CDR1 SGHDT and CDR2 YYEEEE. This CDR3 has 15 amino acids. CDR3 residues: CASSHWLVFGTEAFF. CDR3 nucleotide sequence: TGTGCCAGCAGCCATTGGTTAGTTTTCGGGACAGAGGCTTTCTTT.

The rearrangement joins TRBV7-8 to TRBJ2-3, with a possible D match to TRBD1 (7 bases). Deletions cut 5 bases from V and 0 bases from J, with 15 bases between. Germline CDR1 reads SGHVS; CDR2 reads FQNEAQ. CDR3 length: 16 amino acids. As DNA, the CDR3 is TGTGCCAGCAGCCCCCAGGGGGGATATAGCACAGATACGCAGTATTTT. Amino acid sequence: CASSPQGGYSTDTQYF.

The DNA of the CDR3 is TGTGCCAGCAGTTTAATCCAGGGAAACACTGAAGCTTTCTTT. Amino acid sequence: CASSLIQGNTEAFF. The chain combines TRBV28 with TRBJ1-1; D may be TRBD1 (5 bases). CDR1 is MDHEN, CDR2 SYDVKM, per germline. Trimming removed 2 bases from V and 2 bases from J, with 9 bases in between. CDR3 size: 14 residues.

The chain links TRBV5-1 to TRBJ1-5; a weak D match, TRBD1 (5 bases). Trimming removed 1 base from V and 7 bases from J, with 12 bases in between. CDR3 length: 14 amino acids. Germline V gene sequence: CDR1 SGHRS, CDR2 YFSETQ. As DNA, the CDR3 is TGCGCCAGCAGCTTGTTCGGGGGGATGCAGCCCCAGCATTTT. Translating gives CASSLFGGMQPQHF. Using reference TRBV5-1 and TRBJ1-5 for the parts outside the CDR3, the full variable domain is KAGVTQTPRYLIKTRGQQVTLSCSPISGHRSVSWYQQTPGQGLQFLFEYFSETQRNKGNFPGRFSGRQFSNSRSEMNVSTLELGDSALYLCASSLFGGMQPQHFGDGTRLSIL.

The chain is built from TRBV6-5 and TRBJ2-3, with TRBD1 identical over 8 bases. CDR3 size: 14 residues. Germline CDR1 is MNHEY and CDR2 is SVGAGI. V was pared by 6 bases and J by 3 bases, with 5 bases of the junction left unmatched. The CDR3 protein is CASRVYRGTDTQYF. For the CDR3, the DNA is TGTGCCAGCAGGGTTTACAGGGGGACAGATACGCAGTATTTT.

The chain uses TRBV7-2 and TRBJ2-5; TRBD2 matches 9 bases. The J call may be faulty, since TRBJ2-7 better matches the DNA end. CDR1 is SGHTA, CDR2 FQGNSA, per germline. CDR3 size: 14 residues. The CDR3 loop is CASSLASGSYEQYF. In DNA form, the CDR3 reads TGTGCCAGCAGCTTAGCTAGCGGGAGTTACGAGCAGTACTTC.

The chain is built from TRBV7-9 and TRBJ2-5; D might be TRBD1 (5 bases). The DNA end lines up better with TRBJ2-7; the J call may be wrong. Germline V gives CDR1 SEHNR, CDR2 FQNEAQ (reference sequence). This CDR3 region has 14 residues. The chain's CDR3 is CASMGPLTPYEQYF. In DNA, the CDR3 is TGTGCCAGCATGGGGCCATTGACCCCCTACGAGCAGTACTTC.

This clone occurred a few times. The rearrangement uses TRBV10-3 and TRBJ2-7; a weak D match, TRBD1 (6 bases). Trimming removed 8 bases from V and 4 bases from J, with 12 bases in between. The CDR3 totals 12 residues. Germline V gene sequence: CDR1 ENHRY, CDR2 SYGVKD. The DNA for the CDR3 is TGTGCCATCGGGGTTCAGGGGTACGAGCAGTACTTC. This sequence encodes CAIGVQGYEQYF.

The chain joins TRBV4-3 to TRBJ2-2, with 7 nucleotides matching TRBD2. After removal of 0 bases from V and 5 bases from J, the junction contained 18 bases not matched to a gene. The CDR3 is 20 residues long. Germline values: CDR1 LGHNA, CDR2 YSLEER. The CDR3 sequence: CASSQDTASGVGRSTGELFF. The DNA for the CDR3 is TGCGCCAGCAGCCAAGATACGGCTAGCGGAGTGGGTAGGTCAACCGGGGAGCTGTTTTTT.

The chain joins TRBV15 to TRBJ1-2; 9 nucleotides align to TRBD1. J was trimmed by 6 bases and V by 5 bases; bases with no gene match: 16. CDR3 length: 17 residues. Germline lookup yields CDR1 LNHNV and CDR2 YYDKDF (reference sequence). This chain's CDR3 is CATSLGDVTGGEDGYTF. The CDR3 DNA follows: TGTGCCACCAGCCTGGGAGACGTTACAGGGGGCGAGGATGGCTACACCTTC.

V and J are TRBV5-1 and TRBJ2-5; D unclear. V lost 0 bases and J lost 0, with 3 bases in between. Germline assignment: CDR1 SGHRS and CDR2 YFSETQ. CDR3 length equals 13 residues. In DNA, the CDR3 is TGCGCCAGCAGCTTGGACAACCAAGAGACCCAGTACTTC. It codes for CASSLDNQETQYF.

This chain connects TRBV28 to TRBJ2-4, with 8 positions matching TRBD1. Germline lookup yields CDR1 MDHEN and CDR2 SYDVKM. V shed 2 bases, J shed 6 bases, and the junction held 0 bases outside the gene matches. This CDR3 has 13 residues. The CDR3: CASSLGTGNIQYF. The CDR3 DNA sequence: TGTGCCAGCAGTTTAGGGACAGGAAACATTCAGTACTTC.

CDR3 in DNA: TGTGCCAGCAGCTTAAGGGTGGGACAGGAGGGCTACACCTTC. Residues: CASSLRVGQEGYTF. This sequence joins TRBV7-2 and TRBJ1-2, with 8 bases that match TRBD1. J was trimmed by 8 bases and V by 2 bases; bases with no gene match: 7. The CDR3 length is 14 residues. CDR1 is SGHTA and CDR2 is FQGNSA in the germline V gene. Full variable domain (outside the CDR3, taken from reference TRBV7-2 and TRBJ1-2): GAGVSQSPSNKVTEKGKDVELRCDPISGHTALYWYRQSLGQGLEFLIYFQGNSAPDKSGLPSDRFSAERTGGSVSTLTIQRTQQEDSAVYLCASSLRVGQEGYTFGSGTRLTVV.

This clone was picked up a small number of times. The chain recombines TRBV30 with TRBJ1-5, with D possibly matching TRBD1 (5 bases). CDR1 and CDR2 from the germline V gene are GTSNPN and SVGIG (reference sequence). The CDR3 has 14 amino acids. V lost 5 bases, J lost 4 bases, and 15 bases lay in between. CDR3 bases: TGTGCCTGGGTCGTAAAACAGGCTAATCAGCCCCAGCATTTT. This translates into CAWVVKQANQPQHF.

The V gene is TRBV7-2, the J gene TRBJ1-2; perhaps TRBD1 as D (5 bases). The V end lost 5 bases, the J end lost 4 bases, and 11 bases lay between the germline ends. The germline V gene encodes CDR1 SGHTA and CDR2 FQGNSA. The CDR3 totals 13 residues. DNA of the CDR3: TGTGCCAGCAGCGCAGGGTTCGGCTATGGCTACACCTTC. Translating gives CASSAGFGYGYTF.

This clone was found once. This chain uses TRBV27 with TRBJ2-2; D is undetermined. The CDR3 spans 13 residues. In germline, CDR1 is MNHEY, CDR2 SMNVEV (reference sequence). V lost 8 bases and J 3 bases, leaving 10 bases between the germline ends. The CDR3 reads CASGPPYTGELFF. The CDR3 coding sequence is TGTGCCAGCGGGCCTCCATACACCGGGGAGCTGTTTTTT.

This chain uses TRBV7-6 with TRBJ2-1, with TRBD2 identical over 8 bases. V shed 6 bases, J shed 7 bases, and the junction held 8 bases outside the gene matches. Germline loops: CDR1 SGHVS, CDR2 FNYEAQ. CDR3 size: 14 residues. The CDR3 sequence: CASSNGGAGNEQFF. CDR3 bases: TGTGCCAGCAGTAACGGGGGGGCGGGTAATGAGCAGTTCTTC.

The V and J genes are TRBV7-2 and TRBJ2-2, with 9 nucleotides matching TRBD2. This CDR3 has 17 amino acids. With V trimmed by 0 bases and J by 9 bases, 11 bases remained unmatched. Germline CDR1 and CDR2: SGHTA and FQGNSA. CDR3 nucleotide sequence: TGTGCCAGCAGCTTAGCGCTTTTGGGCGGGGGGGGCTGGGAGCTGTTTTTT. Translating gives CASSLALLGGGGWELFF.

This sequence joins TRBV19 and TRBJ2-3, with TRBD2 as a possible D gene (5 bases). The CDR3 totals 12 residues. Per germline, CDR1 LNHDA and CDR2 SQIVND (reference sequence). With 5 bases removed from V and 6 bases from J, the gap between germline ends came to 9 bases. Written as DNA, the CDR3 is TGTGCCAGTAGTCGGCGAGGGGATACGCAGTATTTT. As protein: CASSRRGDTQYF.